This TCR beta chain was identified in a study of radiotherapy plus CTLA-4 blockade in lung cancer. The V and J ends lost 4 bases and 1 base respectively, with 12 bases between them. Germline CDR1 and CDR2: MNHEY and SMNVEV (reference sequence). The CDR3 is made up of 15 amino acids. TCRdb's copy holds only in-frame clones and misses some; the assay was immunoSEQ multiplex PCR. Of about 51,000 clones in the sample, about three quarters are singletons; the top ten hold 2% to 2.5%. The sequence was obtained from a human donor with non-small cell lung cancer whose response to radiotherapy plus ipilimumab could not be evaluated. V and J are TRBV27 and TRBJ2-3; D perhaps matches TRBD2 (7 bases). The sequencing here drew on peripheral blood, taken from a patient treated with radiotherapy plus ipilimumab. The CDR3: CASSWGAGGTDTQYF. In DNA, the CDR3 is TGTGCCAGCAGTTGGGGGGCGGGGGGCACAGATACGCAGTATTTT.